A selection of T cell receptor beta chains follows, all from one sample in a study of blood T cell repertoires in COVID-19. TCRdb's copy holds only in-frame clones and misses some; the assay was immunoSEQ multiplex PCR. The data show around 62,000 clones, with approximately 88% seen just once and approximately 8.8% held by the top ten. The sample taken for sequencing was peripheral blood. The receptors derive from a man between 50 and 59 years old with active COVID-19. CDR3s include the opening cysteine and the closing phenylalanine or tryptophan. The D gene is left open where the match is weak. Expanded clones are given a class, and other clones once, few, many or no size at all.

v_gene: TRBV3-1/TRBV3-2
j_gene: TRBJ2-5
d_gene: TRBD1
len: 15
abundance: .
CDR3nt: TGTGCCAGCAGCCTGACAGGGGGCGGATGGGAGACCCAGTACTTC
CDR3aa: CASSLTGGGWETQYF

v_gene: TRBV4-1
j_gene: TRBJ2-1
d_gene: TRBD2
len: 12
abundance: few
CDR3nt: TGCGCCAGCAGCTTACCGGGACTACAGCAGTTCTTC
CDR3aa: CASSLPGLQQFF

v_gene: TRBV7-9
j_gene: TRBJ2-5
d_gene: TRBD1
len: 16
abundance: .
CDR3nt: TGTGCCAGCAGCCCCACCTGGGACAGGTTGGGTGAGACCCAGTACTTC
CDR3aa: CASSPTWDRLGETQYF

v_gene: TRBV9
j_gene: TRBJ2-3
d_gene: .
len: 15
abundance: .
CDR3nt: TGTGCCAGCAGCGTAATCGGAGCAGCACCCGATACGCAGTATTTT
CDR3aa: CASSVIGAAPDTQYF

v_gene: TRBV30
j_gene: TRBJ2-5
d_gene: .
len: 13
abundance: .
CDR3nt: TGTGCCTGGACCAGGGCGGGACAAGAGACCCAGTACTTC
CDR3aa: CAWTRAGQETQYF

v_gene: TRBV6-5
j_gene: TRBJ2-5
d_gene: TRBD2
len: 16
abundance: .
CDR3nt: TGTGCCAGCAGTTTGACTAGCGGGGGGACCGAGGAGACCCAGTACTTC
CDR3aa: CASSLTSGGTEETQYF

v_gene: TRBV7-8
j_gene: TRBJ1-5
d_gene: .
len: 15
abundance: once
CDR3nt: TGTGCCAGCAGCTCCGACACAGGGATGCGGCAGCCCCAGCATTTT
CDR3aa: CASSSDTGMRQPQHF

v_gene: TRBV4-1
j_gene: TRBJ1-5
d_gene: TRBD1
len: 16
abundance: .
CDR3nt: TGCGCCAGCAGCCAAGATCCACAGGGGGCGGGTCAGCCCCAGCATTTT
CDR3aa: CASSQDPQGAGQPQHF

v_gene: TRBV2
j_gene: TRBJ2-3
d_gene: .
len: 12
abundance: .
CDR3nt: TGTGCCAGCAGTCTTTCGGCAGATACGCAGTATTTT
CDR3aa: CASSLSADTQYF

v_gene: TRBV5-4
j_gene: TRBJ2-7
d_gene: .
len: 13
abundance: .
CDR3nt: TGTGCCAGCAGCTTACAGGACTCCTACGAGCAGTACTTC
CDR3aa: CASSLQDSYEQYF